This T cell receptor (beta chain) was captured in a study of blood T cell repertoires in COVID-19. The table came from immunoSEQ multiplex PCR; TCRdb's copy has only in-frame clones and leaves some out. The sample contains approximately 260,000 clones, 87% of which appear only once. Germline V CDR1 and CDR2: KGHSH, LQKENI. This CDR3 has 15 amino acids. V gave up 0 bases and J gave up 5 bases, with 13 bases separating them. The TCR originated in a man in his 60s who had recovered from COVID-19. The chain has TRBV18 and TRBJ2-5, with a tentative D call TRBD1 (6 bases). Material for sequencing was peripheral blood. The CDR3 here is CASSPPSGAGETQYF. In DNA form, the CDR3 reads TGTGCCAGCTCACCACCATCAGGGGCGGGCGAGACCCAGTACTTC.